This T cell receptor beta chain was identified in a study of T cells in Graves' hyperthyroidism and ophthalmopathy. Amplification targeted TCR beta CDR3 regions from RNA transcripts. RT-PCR in the first round (using the HTBI primer set) targeted the TCR CDR3. TCRdb reprocessed the multiplex PCR reads with MiXCR, giving one entry per CDR3 protein. The sample records some 800,000 distinct CDR3 sequences, over 35% being singletons. Diagnosis relied on clinical symptoms, serum thyroxine and TRAb, thyroid ultrasound and orbital computed tomography. PBMCs were sourced from approximately 10 ml fresh peripheral blood. Trimming removed 7 bases from V and 11 bases from J, with 26 bases in between. The CDR3 is 14 amino acids. The germline V gene has CDR1 SQVTM and CDR2 ANQGSEA.

Sequenced sample: blood. The TCR sequence derives from a man aged 18 to 35 with Graves' hyperthyroidism. The chain links TRBV29-1 to TRBJ2-5; D may be TRBD2 (9 bases). CDR3 residues: CSAQGAGGSDTQYF. CDR3 bases: TGCAGCGCCCAGGGGGCGGGGGGGTCCGATACGCAGTACTTC.